One and the same sample provided the 9 T cell receptor beta chains below, sequenced in a study of shared clonotypes between healthy human individuals. Using immunoSEQ multiplex PCR, the repertoire was profiled, and TCRdb retains in-frame clones only, with some absent. Of about 490,000 clones listed, around three quarters are singletons. The sequencing input was PBMCs. These receptors were collected from a woman between 40 and 50 years old in good health. Some clones in this sample may be carry-over from other donors' samples.

A single count supports this clone. V is TRBV19 and J is TRBJ2-7; D is ambiguous. Trimming removed 5 bases at V and 9 bases at J, with 11 bases between. Germline V gene lookup returns CDR1 LNHDA and CDR2 SQIVND (reference sequence). This CDR3 is built from 11 residues. The DNA of the CDR3 is TGTGCCAGTAGTGGCCCCGATGTGCAGTACTTC. Its protein product is CASSGPDVQYF.

This chain connects TRBV6-5 to TRBJ1-1; tentatively, D is TRBD1 (6 bases). Trimming removed 3 bases from V and 0 bases from J, with 8 bases in between. Germline loops: CDR1 MNHEY, CDR2 SVGAGI. This CDR3 has 14 residues. The CDR3 here is CASSYQGMNTEAFF. The CDR3 nucleotides are TGTGCCAGCAGTTATCAGGGGATGAACACTGAAGCTTTCTTT.

The chain is built from TRBV28 and TRBJ2-5, with 10 positions matching TRBD1. The germline CDR1 and CDR2 sequences are MDHEN and SYDVKM. The CDR3 sequence is 15 residues long. V lost 3 bases and J lost 5; bases outside the gene matches: 6. Here the CDR3 reads CASSLWDRGSETQYF. For the CDR3, the DNA is TGTGCCAGCAGTTTGTGGGACAGGGGATCCGAGACCCAGTACTTC. Full variable domain (remainder filled in from reference TRBV28 and TRBJ2-5): DVKVTQSSRYLVKRTGEKVFLECVQDMDHENMFWYRQDPGLGLRLIYFSYDVKMKEKGDIPEGYSVSREKKERFSLILESASTNQTSMYLCASSLWDRGSETQYFGPGTRLLVL.

This clone occurred once. V usage is TRBV19 and J usage is TRBJ1-4, with D possibly being TRBD1 (6 bases). Trimming removed 7 bases at V and 0 bases at J, with 12 bases between. This CDR3 is 15 amino acids long. In germline, CDR1 is LNHDA, CDR2 SQIVND (reference sequence). The CDR3 region is CASKDRPATNEKLFF. The CDR3 coding sequence is TGTGCCAGTAAAGACAGGCCAGCAACTAATGAAAAACTGTTTTTT. The complete variable domain, with remaining parts taken from reference TRBV19 and TRBJ1-4, reads DGGITQSPKYLFRKEGQNVTLSCEQNLNHDAMYWYRQDPGQGLRLIYYSQIVNDFQKGDIAEGYSVSREKKESFPLTVTSAQKNPTAFYLCASKDRPATNEKLFFGSGTQLSVL.

The gene calls are TRBV7-6 and TRBJ2-1; 10 nucleotides align to TRBD2. Unmatched junction bases numbered 13, after V lost 5 bases and J lost 6 bases. Per germline, CDR1 SGHVS and CDR2 FNYEAQ. The CDR3 totals 17 residues. The DNA of the CDR3 is TGTGCCAGCAGCCAACCATTAGCGGGAGGATCGGGCAATGAGCAGTTCTTC. It translates to CASSQPLAGGSGNEQFF.

This clone was counted many times. This chain links TRBV5-1 with TRBJ2-7, with 12 bases aligning to TRBD2. This CDR3 comprises 13 residues. Losses at the gene ends were 3 bases for V and 7 bases for J; bases not matched to a gene: 2. Germline V CDR1 and CDR2: SGHRS, YFSETQ. The CDR3 DNA follows: TGCGCCAGCAGCTCAGGACTAGCGGGAGAGCAGTACTTC. It is translated as CASSSGLAGEQYF.

The chain is built from TRBV4-1 and TRBJ1-2; 7 bases are shared with TRBD1. The CDR3 length is 17 residues. CDR1 and CDR2 (germline): MGHRA, YSYEKL. J was trimmed by 7 bases and V by 4 bases; bases with no gene match: 18. CDR3 loop: CASSRGTVPLFLSGYTF. The CDR3 region has the DNA TGCGCCAGCAGCCGAGGGACAGTCCCTCTCTTTCTCTCTGGCTACACCTTC.

This clone has more than one count but fewer than ten. V and J are TRBV5-1 and TRBJ2-7; D possibly corresponds to TRBD1 (7 bases). V shed 4 bases and J shed 3 bases, with 14 bases lying between them. This CDR3 is built from 14 residues. Germline V lookup: CDR1 SGHRS, CDR2 YFSETQ. As DNA, the CDR3 is TGCGCCAGCAGCCCGCGGGACAGTAGCTACGAGCAGTACTTC. Amino acids: CASSPRDSSYEQYF.

This chain uses TRBV30 with TRBJ1-2, with D possibly matching TRBD1 (6 bases). CDR3 length equals 11 residues. V lost 4 bases and J 6 bases, leaving 9 bases between the germline ends. Germline assignment: CDR1 GTSNPN and CDR2 SVGIG (reference sequence). CDR3 in DNA: TGTGCCTGGATATCAGGGGATGGCTACACCTTC. It yields the protein CAWISGDGYTF. The variable domain in full, with the rest retrieved from reference TRBV30 and TRBJ1-2, is SQTIHQWPATLVQPVGSPLSLECTVEGTSNPNLYWYRQAAGRGLQLLFYSVGIGQISSEVPQNLSASRPQDRQFILSSKKLLLSDSGFYLCAWISGDGYTFGSGTRLTVV.